Below, 24 T cell receptor beta chains from the same sample are listed, as sequenced in a study of blood T cells in healthy people across ages. PCR was performed a second time for 7 to 11 cycles using a sample-barcoded 5' primer and a J-beta primer mix. Using its own MiXCR run on the 5' RACE reads, TCRdb lists one record per CDR3 protein. The profile shows 950,000 to 1,200,000 distinct CDR3 sequences, roughly two fifths of them singletons. Sequencing input: blood. The receptors stem from a man between 18 and 29 years old in good health.

CDR3 residues: CSSMRTGLNTEAFF. CDR3 coding DNA: TGCAGTTCGATGCGCACGGGACTGAACACTGAAGCTTTCTTT. The J gene is TRBJ1-1, the V gene TRBV20-1; tentatively, D is TRBD1 (5 bases). The germline V gene has CDR1 DFQATT and CDR2 SNEGSKA (reference sequence). V was trimmed by 8 bases and J by 0 bases, leaving 16 bases between them. This CDR3 contains 14 residues.

This clonotype was seen a few times. CDR3 sequence: CASSQARENTEAFF. CDR3 DNA sequence: TGTGCCAGCAGCCAAGCCAGGGAGAACACTGAAGCTTTCTTT. The chain couples TRBV4-2 to TRBJ1-1; the D gene is possibly TRBD1 (5 bases). Germline V gene lookup returns CDR1 LGHNA and CDR2 YNFKEQ. The CDR3 extends over 14 amino acids. V gave up 1 base and J gave up 1 base, with 7 bases separating them.

This clonotype has at least ten counts. This chain's CDR3 is CSFAVGGVKNIQYF. The CDR3 bases are TGCAGCTTTGCCGTCGGGGGGGTCAAAAACATTCAGTACTTC. V and J are TRBV29-1 and TRBJ2-4; the match to TRBD2 covers 8 bases. CDR1 is SQVTM, CDR2 ANQGSEA, per germline. The J segment lost 3 bases and the V segment lost 8 bases, leaving 9 bases of the junction unmatched. The CDR3 extends over 14 amino acids.

The V gene is TRBV4-1, the J gene TRBJ2-7; tentatively, D is TRBD1 or TRBD2 (6 bases each). In germline, CDR1 is MGHRA, CDR2 YSYEKL. V was shortened by 1 base and J by 4 bases, with 14 bases between the two germline ends. The CDR3 runs to 15 residues. As DNA, the CDR3 is TGCGCCAGCAGCCAAGTGACCGGGGGCGCGTACGAGCAGTACTTC. It codes for CASSQVTGGAYEQYF.

About this clonotype itself: The junction and the germline gene differ at one end; a read error may be behind it. The chain employs TRBV7-2 and TRBJ2-1; D perhaps matches TRBD1 (5 bases). The germline CDR1 and CDR2 sequences are SGHTA and FQGNSA. The CDR3 extends over 15 amino acids. CDR3 DNA: TGTGCCAGCGGCTTAGAGATCGGCAGGGCAAATGAGCAGTTCTTC. Amino acid sequence: CASGLEIGRANEQFF.

As for this clonotype: Its ends do not fully match the called genes, so a read error is possible. The chain combines TRBV12-3 or TRBV12-4 with TRBJ2-3, with unresolved D. The CDR3 is made up of 12 amino acids. The CDR3 protein is CASSIGSDAQYF. CDR3 nucleotides: TGTGCCAGCAGCATAGGGTCAGATGCGCAGTATTTT.

The chain has TRBV3-1 and TRBJ2-1; D is possibly TRBD1 (6 bases). Germline CDR1 and CDR2: LGHDT and YNNKEL (reference sequence). V lost 3 bases and J 13 bases, leaving 19 bases between the germline ends. The CDR3 extends over 14 amino acids. This CDR3 is CASSQGTRTETQFF. The CDR3 DNA reads TGTGCCAGCAGCCAGGGGACAAGAACGGAGACCCAGTTCTTC.

The chain links TRBV20-1 to TRBJ1-1; 7 bases align to TRBD1. The CDR3 is 13 amino acids. The junction had 4 bases not matched to a gene; V was cut back by 5 bases and J by 1 base. Per the germline V gene, CDR1 is DFQATT and CDR2 is SNEGSKA (reference sequence). The CDR3 DNA reads as TGCAGTGCTGTCCGGGACAGGAACACTGAAGCTTTCTTT. It codes for CSAVRDRNTEAFF.

This clonotype was recorded a few times. The J gene is TRBJ1-6, the V gene TRBV20-1; D is perhaps TRBD1 (5 bases). The V end was cut by 1 base, the J end by 0 bases, with 10 bases between. CDR3 length: 16 residues. Germline lookup yields CDR1 DFQATT and CDR2 SNEGSKA (reference sequence). CDR3 nucleotides: TGCAGTGCTAGAGGGGGGTCTAGCTCCTATAATTCACCCCTCCACTTT. It translates to CSARGGSSSYNSPLHF.

This clonotype appeared many times. The gene calls are TRBV5-1 and TRBJ2-7; no definite D call. V gave up 0 bases and J gave up 1 base, with 8 bases separating them. This CDR3 has 14 amino acids. The germline V gene encodes CDR1 SGHRS and CDR2 YFSETQ. In DNA form, the CDR3 reads TGCGCCAGCAGCTTGGGCGATTCATCCTACGAGCAGTACTTC. Protein sequence: CASSLGDSSYEQYF.

This clonotype was recorded a few times. The chain is built from TRBV2 and TRBJ2-3; the match to TRBD1 covers 7 bases. V shed 7 bases, J shed 8 bases, and the junction held 9 bases outside the gene matches. This CDR3 spans 13 amino acids. The V gene's germline CDR1 is SNHLY and CDR2 FYNNEI. CDR3 in amino acids: CASTAGGRGTQYF. As DNA, the CDR3 is TGTGCCAGCACCGCAGGGGGAAGGGGTACGCAGTATTTT.

The V gene is TRBV12-3 or TRBV12-4, the J gene TRBJ2-3; TRBD2 is a possible D gene (5 bases). V lost 6 bases and J lost 4, with 26 bases in between. This CDR3 is built from 18 residues. The CDR3 nucleotides read TGTGCCAGCAGCTTTTCCAGCCCCCAGGCTAGCCCATCAGATACGCAGTATTTT. Its protein product is CASSFSSPQASPSDTQYF.

This clonotype has only a few counts. The germline gene is not matched at one end of the junction; a read error may be the cause. The chain recombines TRBV7-9 with TRBJ1-2, with D possibly being TRBD1 (5 bases). Germline V gene lookup returns CDR1 SEHNR and CDR2 FQNEAQ (reference sequence). The CDR3 is 15 residues long. The CDR3 reads CSSSLELSGRYGYTF. CDR3 coding DNA: TGTTCCAGCAGCTTAGAACTCTCGGGGCGGTATGGGTACACCTTC.

Regarding this clonotype: A single base separates this from a much larger clone, so it may be a read error. Without the conserved terminal phenylalanine or tryptophan, this CDR3 likely stems from a read error. The rearrangement joins TRBV20-1 to TRBJ1-1; 10 bases match TRBD1. This CDR3 has 14 amino acids. Germline assignment: CDR1 DFQATT and CDR2 SNEGSKA (reference sequence). The V and J ends lost 6 bases and 3 bases, in that order; junction bases with no gene match: 7. The CDR3, as DNA: TGCAGTGCAGCTTCGGGACAGGGGCACACTGAAGCTTTCGTT. The encoded protein is CSAASGQGHTEAFV.

At least ten counts were recorded for this clonotype. The rearrangement uses TRBV9 and TRBJ2-3, with D unclear. Deletions cut 6 bases from V and 2 bases from J, with 16 bases between. This CDR3 is built from 15 residues. Germline CDR1 reads SGDLS; CDR2 reads YYNGEE. The CDR3 DNA follows: TGTGCCAGCACAAAAGCTCCCGAGAACACAGATACGCAGTATTTT. Translation gives CASTKAPENTDTQYF.

V gene TRBV4-2 combines with J gene TRBJ1-2; 10 nucleotides match TRBD1. Germline V gene sequence: CDR1 LGHNA, CDR2 YNFKEQ. Losses at the gene ends were 6 bases for V and 8 bases for J; bases not matched to a gene: 6. The CDR3 is made up of 13 amino acids. The CDR3 sequence is CASSTDRGLGYTF. The CDR3 nucleotides read TGTGCCAGCAGTACCGACAGGGGGCTCGGCTACACCTTC.

About this clonotype: Given a much more abundant clone one base away, this may be a read error. The CDR3 DNA is TGTGCCACCAGCAGAGATCGTTACAATGAGCGGTTCTTC. The encoded protein is CATSRDRYNERFF. The chain has TRBV15 and TRBJ2-1, with D unresolved. The CDR3 is 13 residues long. CDR1 and CDR2 (germline): LNHNV, YYDKDF (reference sequence).

The CDR3 here is CASSPMTSGARNEQFF. The CDR3 DNA is TGTGCCAGCAGTCCCATGACTAGCGGGGCCCGCAATGAGCAGTTCTTC. This sequence joins TRBV12-3 or TRBV12-4 and TRBJ2-1; 11 bases agree with TRBD2. CDR3 length: 16 amino acids. Trimming cost V 5 bases and J 6 bases; bases outside gene matches: 9.

CDR3 in DNA: TGCGCCAGCAGCCTCGATAACAGGGGCGACTATGGCTACACCTTC. Translating gives CASSLDNRGDYGYTF. This chain uses TRBV4-3 with TRBJ1-2; 7 nucleotides agree with TRBD1. The CDR3 has 15 residues. Germline CDR1 LGHNA, CDR2 YSLEER. V lost 4 bases, J lost 3 bases, and 8 bases stayed unmatched.

The chain recombines TRBV7-9 with TRBJ1-1; D uncertain. Looked up from germline, CDR1 is SEHNR and CDR2 is FQNEAQ (reference sequence). The CDR3 extends over 12 amino acids. V lost 6 bases, J lost 10 bases, and 15 bases lay in between. CDR3 coding DNA: TGTGCCAGCAGTCCGCCGGGATCTCGAGCTTTCTTT. Its protein is CASSPPGSRAFF.

CDR3 in amino acids: CASSQVQGWEKLFF. The CDR3 DNA reads as TGCGCCAGCAGCCAAGTACAGGGTTGGGAAAAACTGTTTTTT. The V call is TRBV4-3, the J call TRBJ1-4; a possible D gene is TRBD1 (6 bases). Per germline, CDR1 LGHNA and CDR2 YSLEER. The CDR3 contains 14 residues. Trimming took 1 base from V and 8 from J, leaving 11 bases between them.

The rearrangement joins TRBV7-6 to TRBJ1-4, with D unclear. The CDR3 is 15 residues long. Trimming stripped 5 bases from V and 4 bases from J, with 14 bases between. The germline V gene encodes CDR1 SGHVS and CDR2 FNYEAQ. The CDR3 sequence is CASSPWGGLNEKLFF. In nucleotides, the CDR3 is TGTGCCAGCAGCCCGTGGGGAGGGCTTAATGAAAAACTGTTTTTT.

This clonotype has just a few counts. The chain combines TRBV29-1 with TRBJ2-7; D gene unclear. The germline V gene has CDR1 SQVTM and CDR2 ANQGSEA. V lost 4 bases and J 0 bases, leaving 10 bases between the germline ends. This CDR3 has 13 residues. For the CDR3, the DNA is TGCAGCGTTGGGTCGGTTAGCTCCTACGAGCAGTACTTC. It is translated as CSVGSVSSYEQYF.

The J gene is TRBJ1-1, the V gene TRBV7-2; D gene unclear. The ends were cut back, 6 bases at V and 1 base at J, with 9 bases in the middle. The CDR3 sequence is 13 residues long. Looked up from germline, CDR1 is SGHTA and CDR2 is FQGNSA. CDR3 in DNA: TGTGCCAGCAGGTCCCAGCCGAACACTGAAGCTTTCTTT. It codes for CASRSQPNTEAFF. The full variable domain, completed using reference TRBV7-2 and TRBJ1-1, is GAGVSQSPSNKVTEKGKDVELRCDPISGHTALYWYRQSLGQGLEFLIYFQGNSAPDKSGLPSDRFSAERTGGSVSTLTIQRTQQEDSAVYLCASRSQPNTEAFFGQGTRLTVV.